This T cell receptor beta chain came from a study of CD4 T cells in relation to SARS-CoV-2 and coronaviruses. Across the study: After less than 11 days of antigen culture, PBMC TCR beta CDR3s were sequenced. The negative reference was HIV-1 Nef peptide pool or peptide-free culture.

Germline V gene lookup returns CDR1 SEHNR and CDR2 FQNEAQ (reference sequence). Trimming cost V 5 bases and J 0 bases; bases outside gene matches: 9. This CDR3 is 16 amino acids long. Before the COVID-19 pandemic, during about 2010-2018, CD4+ T cells were taken from unexposed donors. Isolation of CD4+ T cells took place after 10 days in culture. Concerning this clone: Antigen: not known.

Repertoires were generated with immunoSEQ multiplex PCR, while TCRdb's copy carries only in-frame clones and drops some. This sample carries fewer than 20,000 clones, roughly 80% of them seen once, and the ten largest clones take about 21%. The chain is built from TRBV7-9 and TRBJ1-1, with 7 bases matching TRBD1. The sample taken for sequencing was CD4+ T cells from PBMCs, cultured in vitro. The TCR sequence derives from a human donor in good health. The CDR3 nucleotides are TGTGCCAGCAGCCCTCGAGGAGGACAGGTGAACACTGAAGCTTTCTTT. Translating gives CASSPRGGQVNTEAFF.